Listed below are T cell receptor beta chains from one sample, sequenced in a study of T cell changes during pregnancy in multiple sclerosis. TCRdb's table, derived via immunoSEQ multiplex PCR, lists solely in-frame clones and lacks some. The sample records around 41,000 clones, just over 90% being singletons. The material sequenced was PBMCs (not recorded whether the cells were cultured). The receptor set was obtained from a female donor with multiple sclerosis, enrolled in a pregnancy study. Each CDR3 is given with its conserved first and last residue. D genes are given only for firm matches. The size entry is marked missing in some rows and otherwise reads once, few, many or a size class.

V: TRBV12-5; D: NA; J: TRBJ1-1; size: NA; CDR3: CASGFGGWTEAFF; DNA: TGTGCTAGTGGTTTCGGGGGGTGGACTGAAGCTTTCTTT
V: TRBV30; D: NA; J: TRBJ2-7; size: NA; CDR3: CAWNYKTLGLYEQYF; DNA: TGTGCCTGGAATTATAAGACTTTGGGACTTTACGAGCAGTACTTC
V: TRBV5-4; D: NA; J: TRBJ2-5; size: few; CDR3: CASSYQETQYF; DNA: TGTGCCAGCAGCTACCAAGAGACCCAGTACTTC
V: TRBV28; D: NA; J: TRBJ2-7; size: NA; CDR3: CASSYQGASYEQYF; DNA: TGTGCCAGCAGTTATCAGGGCGCCTCCTACGAGCAGTACTTC
V: TRBV5-6; D: NA; J: TRBJ2-2; size: NA; CDR3: CASSLAREYTGELFF; DNA: TGTGCCAGCAGCTTGGCCAGAGAGTATACCGGGGAGCTGTTTTTT
V: TRBV30; D: TRBD1; J: TRBJ2-2; size: NA; CDR3: CAWRTGMDTGELFF; DNA: TGTGCCTGGAGGACAGGGATGGACACCGGGGAGCTGTTTTTT
V: TRBV10-3; D: NA; J: TRBJ2-2; size: NA; CDR3: CAIRHGRDSNTGELFF; DNA: TGTGCCATCAGGCACGGGCGGGACAGTAACACCGGGGAGCTGTTTTTT
V: TRBV9; D: NA; J: TRBJ1-1; size: NA; CDR3: CASREFDSPYTEAFF; DNA: TGTGCCAGCAGAGAATTCGACAGTCCTTACACTGAAGCTTTCTTT
V: TRBV7-3; D: TRBD2; J: TRBJ2-1; size: NA; CDR3: CASSRGGEQFF; DNA: TGTGCCAGCAGCAGGGGAGGGGAGCAGTTCTTC
V: TRBV11-2; D: NA; J: TRBJ2-5; size: NA; CDR3: CASKNAGGETQYF; DNA: TGTGCCAGCAAGAACGCCGGGGGAGAGACCCAGTACTTC
V: TRBV27; D: TRBD1; J: TRBJ2-1; size: NA; CDR3: CASSPLYWDRGAEQFF; DNA: TGTGCCAGCAGTCCCCTCTATTGGGACAGGGGGGCTGAGCAGTTCTTC
V: TRBV5-1; D: NA; J: TRBJ1-1; size: once; CDR3: CASSLREPNTEAFF; DNA: TGCGCCAGCAGTCTGCGGGAACCGAACACTGAAGCTTTCTTT
V: TRBV5-4; D: TRBD2; J: TRBJ2-1; size: NA; CDR3: CASRMGLAGEGGNEQFF; DNA: TGTGCCAGCAGAATGGGACTAGCGGGAGAGGGTGGTAATGAGCAGTTCTTC
V: TRBV7-7; D: NA; J: TRBJ2-7; size: NA; CDR3: CASSQGPASYEQYF; DNA: TGTGCTAGCAGCCAAGGTCCTGCAAGCTACGAGCAGTACTTC
V: TRBV5-4; D: NA; J: TRBJ2-1; size: NA; CDR3: CASSSTSEQFF; DNA: TGTGCCAGCAGCTCCACCTCCGAGCAGTTCTTC
V: TRBV7-8; D: TRBD1; J: TRBJ2-3; size: once; CDR3: CASSLTGVRDTQYF; DNA: TGTGCCAGCAGCTTAACAGGGGTTAGGGATACGCAGTATTTT
V: TRBV27; D: NA; J: TRBJ2-3; size: NA; CDR3: CASSFGQASTDTQYF; DNA: TGTGCCAGCAGTTTTGGCCAGGCGAGCACAGATACGCAGTATTTT
V: TRBV4-1; D: NA; J: TRBJ2-7; size: NA; CDR3: CASSQNPGAHEQYF; DNA: TGCGCCAGCAGCCAAAACCCAGGGGCCCACGAGCAGTACTTC
V: TRBV13; D: NA; J: TRBJ1-4; size: NA; CDR3: CASSSRADTTHEKLFF; DNA: TGTGCCAGCAGCTCCCGAGCGGACACCACTCATGAAAAACTGTTTTTT
V: TRBV7-9; D: NA; J: TRBJ2-6; size: NA; CDR3: CASSYHSYHDKGRANVLTF; DNA: TGTGCCAGCAGCTATCATTCATACCATGACAAAGGTCGGGCCAACGTCCTGACTTTC
V: TRBV29-1; D: NA; J: TRBJ1-4; size: once; CDR3: CSAGIGAGEEKLFF; DNA: TGCAGCGCTGGAATAGGGGCCGGGGAAGAAAAACTGTTTTTT
V: TRBV5-1; D: NA; J: TRBJ2-7; size: NA; CDR3: CASSPAVSNEQYF; DNA: TGCGCCAGCAGCCCCGCGGTGTCAAACGAGCAGTACTTC
V: TRBV19; D: NA; J: TRBJ2-7; size: NA; CDR3: CASQGLSYEQYF; DNA: TGTGCCAGCCAAGGTTTGAGCTACGAGCAGTACTTC
V: TRBV5-1; D: TRBD1; J: TRBJ1-2; size: NA; CDR3: CASSSGQGISGYTF; DNA: TGCGCCAGCAGCTCAGGACAGGGTATCTCTGGCTACACCTTC
V: TRBV4-1; D: NA; J: TRBJ2-1; size: NA; CDR3: CASSQQGSFNEQFF; DNA: TGCGCCAGCAGCCAGCAAGGATCTTTCAATGAGCAGTTCTTC
V: TRBV5-1; D: NA; J: TRBJ2-7; size: NA; CDR3: CASSIRDGSYEQYF; DNA: TGCGCCAGCAGCATCCGGGACGGCTCCTACGAGCAGTACTTC
V: TRBV7-9; D: TRBD2; J: TRBJ2-5; size: NA; CDR3: CASSLELAGSETQYF; DNA: TGTGCCAGCAGCCTTGAACTAGCGGGATCCGAGACCCAGTACTTC
V: TRBV7-2; D: TRBD2; J: TRBJ2-7; size: NA; CDR3: CASSPGGASYEQYF; DNA: TGTGCCAGCAGCCCCGGGGGGGCTTCCTACGAGCAGTACTTC
V: TRBV7-9; D: NA; J: TRBJ2-7; size: NA; CDR3: CASNTPLGRDYEQYF; DNA: TGTGCCAGCAACACTCCCCTGGGGCGGGACTACGAGCAGTACTTC
V: TRBV2; D: NA; J: TRBJ1-2; size: NA; CDR3: CASSPGLLYGYTF; DNA: TGTGCCAGCAGTCCGGGACTGCTCTATGGCTACACCTTC
V: TRBV7-9; D: TRBD2; J: TRBJ2-2; size: NA; CDR3: CASSLTSGRVVGELFF; DNA: TGTGCCAGCAGCTTAACTAGCGGGAGGGTCGTCGGGGAGCTGTTTTTT
V: TRBV4-3; D: NA; J: TRBJ2-3; size: NA; CDR3: CASSQGWGAKRNTDTQYF; DNA: TGCGCCAGCAGCCAAGGTTGGGGGGCTAAGCGGAACACAGATACGCAGTATTTT
V: TRBV6-6; D: NA; J: TRBJ2-7; size: NA; CDR3: CASSEPVPDEQYF; DNA: TGTGCCAGCAGCGAACCCGTGCCGGACGAGCAGTACTTC
V: TRBV2; D: NA; J: TRBJ2-7; size: once; CDR3: CASRVEYEQYF; DNA: TGTGCCAGCAGAGTTGAATACGAGCAGTACTTC
V: TRBV7-9; D: NA; J: TRBJ2-5; size: NA; CDR3: CASSLSLPQETQYF; DNA: TGTGCCAGCAGCTTATCTCTACCCCAAGAGACCCAGTACTTC
V: TRBV9; D: NA; J: TRBJ2-7; size: NA; CDR3: CASSVEDRVYEQYF; DNA: TGTGCCAGCAGCGTAGAGGACCGGGTGTACGAGCAGTACTTC
V: TRBV25-1; D: TRBD1; J: TRBJ1-1; size: NA; CDR3: CASSARQGRDTEAFF; DNA: TGTGCCAGCAGTGCCCGACAGGGGAGGGACACTGAAGCTTTCTTT
V: TRBV7-9; D: NA; J: TRBJ1-2; size: NA; CDR3: CASSLGQGGYGYTF; DNA: TGTGCCAGCAGCTTAGGGCAGGGAGGCTATGGCTACACCTTC
V: TRBV5-1; D: TRBD2; J: TRBJ2-2; size: NA; CDR3: CASSRLAGANTGELFF; DNA: TGCGCCAGCAGTAGACTAGCGGGTGCGAACACCGGGGAGCTGTTTTTT
V: TRBV6-1; D: NA; J: TRBJ2-7; size: NA; CDR3: CASFAGRLYEQYF; DNA: TGTGCCAGTTTCGCGGGACGTCTCTACGAGCAGTACTTC
V: TRBV6-6; D: TRBD1; J: TRBJ2-5; size: NA; CDR3: CASSYPTGVGQETQYF; DNA: TGTGCCAGCAGTTACCCGACAGGGGTAGGGCAAGAGACCCAGTACTTC